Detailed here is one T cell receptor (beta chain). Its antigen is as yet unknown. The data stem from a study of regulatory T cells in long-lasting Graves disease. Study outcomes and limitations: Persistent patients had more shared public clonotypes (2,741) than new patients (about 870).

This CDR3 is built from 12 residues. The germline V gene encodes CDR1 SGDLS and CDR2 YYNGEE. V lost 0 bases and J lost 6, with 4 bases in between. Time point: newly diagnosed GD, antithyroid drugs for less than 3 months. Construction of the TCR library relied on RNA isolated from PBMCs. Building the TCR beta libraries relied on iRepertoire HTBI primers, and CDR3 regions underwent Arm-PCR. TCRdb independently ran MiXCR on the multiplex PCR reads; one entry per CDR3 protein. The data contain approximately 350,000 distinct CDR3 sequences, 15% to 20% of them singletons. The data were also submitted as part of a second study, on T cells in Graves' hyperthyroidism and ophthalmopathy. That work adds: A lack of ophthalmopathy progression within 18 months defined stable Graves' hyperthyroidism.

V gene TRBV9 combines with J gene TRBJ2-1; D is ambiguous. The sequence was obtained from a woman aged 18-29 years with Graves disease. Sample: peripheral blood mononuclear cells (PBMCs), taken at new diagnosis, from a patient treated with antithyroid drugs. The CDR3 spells CASSVGSNEQFF. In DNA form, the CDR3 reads TGTGCCAGCAGCGTAGGGAGCAATGAGCAGTTCTTC.